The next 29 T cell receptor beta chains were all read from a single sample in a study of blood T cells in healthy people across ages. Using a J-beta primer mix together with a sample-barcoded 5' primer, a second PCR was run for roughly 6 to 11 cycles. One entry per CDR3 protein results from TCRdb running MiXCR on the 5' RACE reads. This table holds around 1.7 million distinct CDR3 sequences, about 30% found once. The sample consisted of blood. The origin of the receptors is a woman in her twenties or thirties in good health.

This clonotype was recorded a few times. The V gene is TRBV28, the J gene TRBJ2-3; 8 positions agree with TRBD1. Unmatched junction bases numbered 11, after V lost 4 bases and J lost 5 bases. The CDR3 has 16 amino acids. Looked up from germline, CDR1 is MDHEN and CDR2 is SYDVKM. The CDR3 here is CASSSLGGQVRDTQYF. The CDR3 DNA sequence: TGTGCCAGCAGTTCCCTTGGGGGACAGGTTAGAGATACGCAGTATTTT.

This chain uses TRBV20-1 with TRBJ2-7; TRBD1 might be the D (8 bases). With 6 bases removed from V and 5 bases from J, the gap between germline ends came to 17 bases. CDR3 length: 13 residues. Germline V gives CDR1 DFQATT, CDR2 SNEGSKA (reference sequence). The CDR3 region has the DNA TGCAGTGCCCGAAGGACAGGGAGGGACGAGCAGTACTTC. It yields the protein CSARRTGRDEQYF.

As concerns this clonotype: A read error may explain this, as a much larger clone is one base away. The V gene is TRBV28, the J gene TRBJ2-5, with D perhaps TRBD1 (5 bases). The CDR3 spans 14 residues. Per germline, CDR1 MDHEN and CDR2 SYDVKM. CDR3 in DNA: TGTGCCGGCAGTTCACCCCTCTCAGGGGAGACCCAGTACTTC. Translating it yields CAGSSPLSGETQYF.

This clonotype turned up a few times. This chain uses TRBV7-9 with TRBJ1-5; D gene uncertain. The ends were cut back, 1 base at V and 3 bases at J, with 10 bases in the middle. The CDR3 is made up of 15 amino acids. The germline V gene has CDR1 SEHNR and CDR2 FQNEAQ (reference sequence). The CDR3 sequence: CASSLDGRDNQPQHF. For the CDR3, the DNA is TGTGCCAGCAGCTTAGACGGACGGGACAATCAGCCCCAGCATTTT.

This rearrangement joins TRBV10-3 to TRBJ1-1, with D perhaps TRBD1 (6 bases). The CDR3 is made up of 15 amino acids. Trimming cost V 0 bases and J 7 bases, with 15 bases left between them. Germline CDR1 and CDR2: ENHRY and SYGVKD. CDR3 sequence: CAISESGGRDNEAFF. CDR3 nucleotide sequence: TGTGCCATCAGTGAGTCCGGGGGGCGGGACAATGAAGCTTTCTTT.

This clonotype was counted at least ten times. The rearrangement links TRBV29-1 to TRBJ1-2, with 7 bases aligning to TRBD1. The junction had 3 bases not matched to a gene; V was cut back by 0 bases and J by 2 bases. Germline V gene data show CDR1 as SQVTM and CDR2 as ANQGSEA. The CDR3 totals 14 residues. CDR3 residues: CSVEDGGGNYGYTF. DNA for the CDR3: TGCAGCGTTGAAGATGGAGGGGGCAACTATGGCTACACCTTC.

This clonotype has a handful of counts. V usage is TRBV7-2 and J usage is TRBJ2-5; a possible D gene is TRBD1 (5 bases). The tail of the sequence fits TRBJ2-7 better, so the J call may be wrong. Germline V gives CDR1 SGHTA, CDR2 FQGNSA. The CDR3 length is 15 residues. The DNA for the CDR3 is TGTGCCAGCAGCTTAGGATCAGGGATTCCCCACGAGCAGTACTTC. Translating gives CASSLGSGIPHEQYF.

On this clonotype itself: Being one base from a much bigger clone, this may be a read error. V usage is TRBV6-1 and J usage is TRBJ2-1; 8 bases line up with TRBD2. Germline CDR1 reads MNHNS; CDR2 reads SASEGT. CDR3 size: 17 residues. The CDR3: CVSSDPAGLATYNEQFF. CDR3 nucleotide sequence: TGTGTCAGCAGTGACCCCGCTGGACTAGCAACCTACAATGAGCAGTTCTTC.

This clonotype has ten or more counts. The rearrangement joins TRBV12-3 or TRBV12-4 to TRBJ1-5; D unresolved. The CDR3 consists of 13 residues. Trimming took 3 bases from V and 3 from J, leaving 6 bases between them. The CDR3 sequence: CASSFTVNQPQHF. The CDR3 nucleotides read TGTGCCAGCAGTTTTACAGTCAATCAGCCCCAGCATTTT.

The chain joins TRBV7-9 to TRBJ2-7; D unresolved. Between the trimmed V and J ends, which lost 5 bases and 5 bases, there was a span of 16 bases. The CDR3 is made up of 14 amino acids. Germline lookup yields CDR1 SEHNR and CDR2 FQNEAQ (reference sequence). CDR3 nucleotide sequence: TGTGCCAGCAGCCTAGTTCGGCAAAGGGACGAGCAGTACTTC. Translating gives CASSLVRQRDEQYF.

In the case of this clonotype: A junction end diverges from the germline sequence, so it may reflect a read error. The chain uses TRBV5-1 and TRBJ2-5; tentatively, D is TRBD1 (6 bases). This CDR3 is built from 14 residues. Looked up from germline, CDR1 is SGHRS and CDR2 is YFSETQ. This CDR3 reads CVSSSLYDRETQYF. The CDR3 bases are TGCGTCAGCAGCTCTTTATACGACAGGGAGACCCAGTACTTC. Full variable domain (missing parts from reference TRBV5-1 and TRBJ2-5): KAGVTQTPRYLIKTRGQQVTLSCSPISGHRSVSWYQQTPGQGLQFLFEYFSETQRNKGNFPGRFSGRQFSNSRSEMNVSTLELGDSALYLCVSSSLYDRETQYFGPGTRLLVL.

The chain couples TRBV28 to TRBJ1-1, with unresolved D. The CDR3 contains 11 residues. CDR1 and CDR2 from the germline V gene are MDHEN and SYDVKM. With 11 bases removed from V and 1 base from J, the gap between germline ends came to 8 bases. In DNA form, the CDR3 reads TGTGCCTCTCAGGAGAACACTGAAGCTTTCTTT. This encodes CASQENTEAFF.

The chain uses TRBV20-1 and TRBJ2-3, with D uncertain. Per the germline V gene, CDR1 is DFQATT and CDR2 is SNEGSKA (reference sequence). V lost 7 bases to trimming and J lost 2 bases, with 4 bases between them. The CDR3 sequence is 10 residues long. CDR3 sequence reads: CSVPTDTQYF. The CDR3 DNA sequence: TGCAGTGTTCCCACAGATACGCAGTATTTT.

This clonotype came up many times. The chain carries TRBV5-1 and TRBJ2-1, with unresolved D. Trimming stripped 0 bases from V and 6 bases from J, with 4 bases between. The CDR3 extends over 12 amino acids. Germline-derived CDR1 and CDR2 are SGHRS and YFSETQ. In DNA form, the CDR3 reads TGCGCCAGCAGCTTGGTCTTCAATGAGCAGTTCTTC. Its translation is CASSLVFNEQFF.

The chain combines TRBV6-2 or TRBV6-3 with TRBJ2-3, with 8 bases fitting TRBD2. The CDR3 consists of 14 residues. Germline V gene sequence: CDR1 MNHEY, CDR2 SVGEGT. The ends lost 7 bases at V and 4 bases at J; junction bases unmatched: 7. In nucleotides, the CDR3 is TGTGCCAGCAAACCGATACTAGCGGCAGATACGCAGTATTTT. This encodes CASKPILAADTQYF.

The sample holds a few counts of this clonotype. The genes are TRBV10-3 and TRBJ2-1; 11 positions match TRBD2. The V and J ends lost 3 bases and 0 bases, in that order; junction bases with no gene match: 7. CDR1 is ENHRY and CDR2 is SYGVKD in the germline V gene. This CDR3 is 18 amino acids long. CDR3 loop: CAISEGTSGSSSYNEQFF. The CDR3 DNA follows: TGTGCCATCAGTGAAGGGACTAGCGGCAGCAGCTCCTACAATGAGCAGTTCTTC.

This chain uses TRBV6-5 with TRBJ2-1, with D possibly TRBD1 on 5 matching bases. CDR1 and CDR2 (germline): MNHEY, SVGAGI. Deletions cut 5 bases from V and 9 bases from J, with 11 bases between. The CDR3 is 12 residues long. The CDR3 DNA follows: TGTGCCAGCAGTCCCCCCCAGGGTGAGCAGTTCTTC. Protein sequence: CASSPPQGEQFF.

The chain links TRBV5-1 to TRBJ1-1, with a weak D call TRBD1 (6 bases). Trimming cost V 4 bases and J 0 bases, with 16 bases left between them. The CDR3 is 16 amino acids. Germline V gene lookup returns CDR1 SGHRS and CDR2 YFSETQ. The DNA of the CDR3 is TGCGCCAGCAGCGCTGGCCCAGGGGCGTTGAACACTGAAGCTTTCTTT. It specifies CASSAGPGALNTEAFF.

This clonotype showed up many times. CDR3 DNA sequence: TGTGCCAGCAGCCGACAGGTAGAGACCCAGTACTTC. The encoded protein is CASSRQVETQYF. The gene calls are TRBV11-2 and TRBJ2-5; D is perhaps TRBD1 (6 bases). The CDR3 is made up of 12 amino acids. V lost 5 bases and J lost 4, with 8 bases in between. Germline V gene sequence: CDR1 SGHAT, CDR2 FQNNGV.

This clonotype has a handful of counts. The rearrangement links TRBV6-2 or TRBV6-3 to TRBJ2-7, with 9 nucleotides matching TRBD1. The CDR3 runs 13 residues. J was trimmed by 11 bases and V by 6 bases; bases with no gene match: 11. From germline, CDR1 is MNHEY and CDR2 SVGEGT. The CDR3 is CASRGTGIQDKYF. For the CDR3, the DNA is TGTGCCAGCAGGGGGACAGGGATCCAGGATAAGTACTTC.

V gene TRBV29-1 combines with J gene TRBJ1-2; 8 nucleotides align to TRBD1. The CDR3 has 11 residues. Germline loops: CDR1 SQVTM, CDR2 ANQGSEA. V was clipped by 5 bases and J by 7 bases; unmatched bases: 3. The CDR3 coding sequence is TGCAGCGTTCAGGGGGCCCGTGGCTACACCTTC. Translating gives CSVQGARGYTF.

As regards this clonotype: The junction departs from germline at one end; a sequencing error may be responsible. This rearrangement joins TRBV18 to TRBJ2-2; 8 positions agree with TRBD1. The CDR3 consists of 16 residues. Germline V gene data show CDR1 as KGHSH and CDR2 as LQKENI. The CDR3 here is CASTPPGQETTGELFF. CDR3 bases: TGTGCCAGCACACCTCCGGGACAGGAGACCACCGGGGAGCTGTTTTTT.

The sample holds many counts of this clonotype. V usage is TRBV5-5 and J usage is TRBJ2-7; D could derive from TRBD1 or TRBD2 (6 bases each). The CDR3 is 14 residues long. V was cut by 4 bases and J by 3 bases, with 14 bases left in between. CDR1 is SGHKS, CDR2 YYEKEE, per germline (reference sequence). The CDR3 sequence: CASSGRGGGYEQYF. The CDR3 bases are TGTGCCAGCAGCGGCAGGGGAGGAGGCTACGAGCAGTACTTC.

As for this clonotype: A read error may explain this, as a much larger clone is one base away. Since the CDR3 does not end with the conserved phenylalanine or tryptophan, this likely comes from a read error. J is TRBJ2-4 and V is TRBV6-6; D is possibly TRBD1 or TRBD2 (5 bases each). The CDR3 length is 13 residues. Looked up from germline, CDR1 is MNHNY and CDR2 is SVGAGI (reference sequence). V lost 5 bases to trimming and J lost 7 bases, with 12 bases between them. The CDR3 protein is CASSLDGANIQYC. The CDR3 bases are TGTGCCAGCAGTCTTGACGGGGCGAACATTCAGTACTGC.

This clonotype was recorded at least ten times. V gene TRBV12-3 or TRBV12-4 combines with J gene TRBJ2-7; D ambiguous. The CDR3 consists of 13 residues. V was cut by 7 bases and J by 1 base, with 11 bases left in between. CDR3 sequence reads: CASTRVGSYEQYF. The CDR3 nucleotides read TGTGCCAGCACCCGGGTGGGTTCCTACGAGCAGTACTTC.

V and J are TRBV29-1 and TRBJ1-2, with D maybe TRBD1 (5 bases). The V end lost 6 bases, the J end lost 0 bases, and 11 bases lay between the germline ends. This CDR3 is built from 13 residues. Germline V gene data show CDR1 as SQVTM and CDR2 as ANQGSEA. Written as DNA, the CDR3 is TGCAGCGTGGCCGGGACGGCTAACTATGGCTACACCTTC. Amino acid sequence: CSVAGTANYGYTF. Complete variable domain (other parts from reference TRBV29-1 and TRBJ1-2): SAVISQKPSRDICQRGTSLTIQCQVDSQVTMMFWYRQQPGQSLTLIATANQGSEATYESGFVIDKFPISRPNLTFSTLTVSNMSPEDSSIYLCSVAGTANYGYTFGSGTRLTVV.

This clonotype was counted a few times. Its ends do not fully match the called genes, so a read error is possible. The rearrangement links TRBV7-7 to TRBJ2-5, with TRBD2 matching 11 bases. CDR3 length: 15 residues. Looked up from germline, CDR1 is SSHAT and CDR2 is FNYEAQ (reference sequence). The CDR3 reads CASGLLAGEAETQYF. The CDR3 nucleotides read TGTGCCAGCGGCTTACTAGCGGGAGAAGCGGAGACCCAGTACTTC.

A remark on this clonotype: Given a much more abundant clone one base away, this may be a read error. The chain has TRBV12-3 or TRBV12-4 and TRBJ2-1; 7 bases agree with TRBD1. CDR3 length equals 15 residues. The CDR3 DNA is TGTGCCAGCACCTTGGAACAGGGGCCCTACAATGAGCGGTTCTTC. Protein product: CASTLEQGPYNERFF.

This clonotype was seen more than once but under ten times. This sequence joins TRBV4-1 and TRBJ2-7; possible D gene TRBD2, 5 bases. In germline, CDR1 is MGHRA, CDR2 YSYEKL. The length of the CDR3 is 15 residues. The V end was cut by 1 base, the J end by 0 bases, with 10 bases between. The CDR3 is CASSQGVGSSYEQYF. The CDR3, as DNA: TGCGCCAGCAGCCAAGGGGTTGGGAGCTCCTACGAGCAGTACTTC.